What follows describes a single T cell receptor beta chain. What it recognizes is unknown. Germline V gives CDR1 LNHDA, CDR2 SQIVND (reference sequence). Trimming cost V 3 bases and J 4 bases; bases outside gene matches: 7. The length of the CDR3 is 17 residues. They ran version v3.0 of the immunoSEQ assay at survey level. This table comes from immunoSEQ multiplex PCR, and its TCRdb copy is limited to in-frame clones, with some not included. The sample lists under 45,000 clones; about four fifths were seen once. The data are from a study of long-term antiretroviral therapy in people with HIV. General study results and limits: Increased diversity was seen after ART, yet it remained lower than in transplant donor controls.

This sample comprised unsorted PBMCs, obtained 1 year after starting antiretroviral therapy. This chain uses TRBV19 with TRBJ2-2; TRBD1 aligns across 11 bases. The TCR was taken from a young man with HIV. CDR3 sequence: CASSMGPGTGGTGELFF. The CDR3 region has the DNA TGTGCCAGTAGTATGGGACCCGGGACAGGGGGCACCGGGGAGCTGTTTTTT.